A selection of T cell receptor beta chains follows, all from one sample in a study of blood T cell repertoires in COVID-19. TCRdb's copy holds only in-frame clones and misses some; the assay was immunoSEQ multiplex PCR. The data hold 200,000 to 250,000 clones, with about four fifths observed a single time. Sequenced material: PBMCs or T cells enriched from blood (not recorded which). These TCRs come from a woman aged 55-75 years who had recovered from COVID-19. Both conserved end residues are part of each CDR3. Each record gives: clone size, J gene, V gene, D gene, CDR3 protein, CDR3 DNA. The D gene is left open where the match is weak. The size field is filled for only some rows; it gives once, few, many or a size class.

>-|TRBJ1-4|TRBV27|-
CASSSSQGEKLFF
TGTGCCAGCAGTTCCTCACAGGGTGAAAAACTGTTTTTT
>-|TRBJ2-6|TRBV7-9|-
CASSLRGTEPISGANVLTF
TGTGCCAGCAGCTTACGCGGGACGGAGCCTATCTCTGGGGCCAACGTCCTGACTTTC
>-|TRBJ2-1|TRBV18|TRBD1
CASSGTGAYNEQFF
TGTGCCAGCTCAGGGACAGGGGCCTACAATGAGCAGTTCTTC
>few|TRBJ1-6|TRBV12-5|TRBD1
CASASGGKPYNSPLHF
TGTGCTAGTGCCTCAGGGGGAAAGCCCTATAATTCACCCCTCCACTTT
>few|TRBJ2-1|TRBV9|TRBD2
CASSPGGGNEQFF
TGTGCCAGCAGCCCGGGGGGGGGCAATGAGCAGTTCTTC
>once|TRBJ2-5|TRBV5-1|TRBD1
CASSWTGEETQYF
TGCGCCAGCAGCTGGACAGGGGAAGAGACCCAGTACTTC
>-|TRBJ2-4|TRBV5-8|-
CASSVSYQGIGAKNIQYF
TGTGCCAGCAGCGTATCTTACCAGGGGATAGGCGCCAAAAACATTCAGTACTTC
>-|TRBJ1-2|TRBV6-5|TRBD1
CASSTNKAGGGGYTF
TGTGCCAGCAGTACGAACAAAGCAGGGGGAGGAGGCTACACCTTC
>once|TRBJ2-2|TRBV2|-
CASILGPNTGELFF
TGTGCCAGCATACTGGGGCCGAACACCGGGGAGCTGTTTTTT
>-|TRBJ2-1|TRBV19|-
CASSISLPSYNEQFF
TGTGCCAGTAGTATTAGTCTCCCCTCCTACAATGAGCAGTTCTTC
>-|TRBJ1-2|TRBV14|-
CASSQARTTHGYTF
TGTGCCAGCAGCCAAGCCCGGACAACTCATGGCTACACCTTC
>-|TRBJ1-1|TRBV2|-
CASSVSSSLEAFF
TGTGCCAGCAGTGTGTCCTCCTCCCTTGAAGCTTTCTTT
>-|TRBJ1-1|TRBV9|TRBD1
CASSKQGAVNTEAFF
TGTGCCAGCAGCAAACAGGGGGCGGTGAACACTGAAGCTTTCTTT
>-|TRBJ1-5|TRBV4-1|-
CASSQDEGTGQPQHF
TGCGCCAGCAGCCAAGATGAGGGTACGGGTCAGCCCCAGCATTTT
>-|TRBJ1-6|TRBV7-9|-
CASSSSYNSPLHF
TGTGCCAGCAGCTCGTCCTATAATTCACCCCTCCACTTT
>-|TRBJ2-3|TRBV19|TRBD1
CASSRQGGTDTQYF
TGTGCCAGTAGTAGACAGGGGGGGACAGATACGCAGTATTTT
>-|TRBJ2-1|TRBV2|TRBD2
CASSPLAGGYNEQFF
TGTGCCAGCAGTCCCTTAGCGGGGGGCTACAATGAGCAGTTCTTC
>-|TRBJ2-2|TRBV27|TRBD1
CASSGQGIGELFF
TGTGCCAGCAGTGGACAGGGGATCGGGGAGCTGTTTTTT
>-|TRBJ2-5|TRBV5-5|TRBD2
CASAPAGGDGETQYF
TGTGCCAGCGCCCCCGCGGGGGGGGACGGAGAGACCCAGTACTTC
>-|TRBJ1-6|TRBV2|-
CASAFGPPQNSPLHF
TGTGCCAGCGCCTTCGGTCCCCCCCAAAATTCACCCCTCCACTTT
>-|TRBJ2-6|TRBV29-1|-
CSVRGDYSGANVLTF
TGCAGCGTTCGAGGCGATTACTCTGGGGCCAACGTCCTGACTTTC
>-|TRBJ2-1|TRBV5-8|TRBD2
CASSLFLGTSGNNEQFF
TGTGCCAGCAGCTTGTTTCTCGGGACTAGCGGCAACAATGAGCAGTTCTTC
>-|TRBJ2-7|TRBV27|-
CASSSPSRDYEQYF
TGTGCCAGCAGTTCCCCATCCCGGGACTACGAGCAGTACTTC
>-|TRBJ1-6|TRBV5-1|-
CASSFGQSSYNSPLHF
TGCGCCAGCAGCTTCGGACAGAGCTCCTATAATTCACCCCTCCACTTT
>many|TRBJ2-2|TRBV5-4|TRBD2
CASRNGLAGGNTGELFF
TGTGCCAGCAGAAATGGACTAGCGGGAGGGAACACCGGGGAGCTGTTTTTT
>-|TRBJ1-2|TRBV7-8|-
CASSLSRRRYGYTF
TGTGCCAGCAGCTTGAGCAGGCGACGCTATGGCTACACCTTC
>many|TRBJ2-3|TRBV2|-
CASSRAEQVWDTQYF
TGTGCCAGCAGTCGTGCGGAGCAAGTATGGGATACGCAGTATTTT
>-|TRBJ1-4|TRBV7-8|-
CASSLAPRTVNEKLFF
TGTGCCAGCAGCTTAGCCCCCAGGACAGTGAATGAAAAACTGTTTTTT
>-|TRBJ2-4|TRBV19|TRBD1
CASRGQGEGAKNIQYF
TGTGCCAGTAGGGGACAGGGAGAGGGGGCCAAAAACATTCAGTACTTC
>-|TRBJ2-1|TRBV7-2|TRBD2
CASSFFSSGGGEQFF
TGTGCCAGCAGCTTTTTCTCTAGCGGGGGGGGAGAGCAGTTCTTC
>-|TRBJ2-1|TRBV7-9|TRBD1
CASTRQGDKNEQFF
TGTGCCAGCACCCGACAGGGGGATAAGAATGAGCAGTTCTTC
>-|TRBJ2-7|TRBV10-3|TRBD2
CAISESMGLAGIHEQYF
TGTGCCATCAGTGAGTCCATGGGACTAGCGGGAATCCACGAGCAGTACTTC
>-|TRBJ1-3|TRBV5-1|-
CASSLSSEVSGNTIYF
TGCGCCAGCAGCTTAAGTAGTGAAGTCTCTGGAAACACCATATATTTT
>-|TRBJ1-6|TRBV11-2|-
CASSRDSLGSPLHF
TGTGCCAGCAGCCGCGACAGCCTCGGGTCACCCCTCCACTTT
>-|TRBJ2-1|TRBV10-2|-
CASSELTLLRAASSYNEQFF
TGCGCCAGCAGTGAGCTTACCCTTTTGAGGGCCGCGAGCTCCTACAATGAGCAGTTCTTC
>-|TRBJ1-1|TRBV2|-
CASVKDRNTEAFF
TGTGCCAGCGTAAAGGACAGGAACACTGAAGCTTTCTTT
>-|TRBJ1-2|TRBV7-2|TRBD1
CASSVRRDRGPDYGYTF
TGTGCCAGCAGCGTACGCCGGGACAGGGGGCCGGACTATGGCTACACCTTC
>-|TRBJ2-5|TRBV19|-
CASSINPAGETQYF
TGTGCCAGTAGTATCAATCCGGCGGGCGAGACCCAGTACTTC
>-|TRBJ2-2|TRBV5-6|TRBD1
CASSWMGQGNTGELFF
TGTGCCAGCAGCTGGATGGGACAGGGGAACACCGGGGAGCTGTTTTTT